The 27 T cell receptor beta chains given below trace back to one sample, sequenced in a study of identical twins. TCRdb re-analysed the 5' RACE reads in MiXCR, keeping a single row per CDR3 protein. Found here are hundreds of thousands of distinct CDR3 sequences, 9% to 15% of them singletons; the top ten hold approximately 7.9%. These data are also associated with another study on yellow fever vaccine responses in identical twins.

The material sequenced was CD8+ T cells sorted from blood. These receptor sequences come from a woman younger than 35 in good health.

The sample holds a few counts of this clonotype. CDR3 DNA: TGTGCCAGCAGTCACGGCCATGAGCAGTTCTTC. This encodes CASSHGHEQFF. The genes are TRBV12-3 or TRBV12-4 and TRBJ2-1; no firm D call. V was trimmed by 5 bases and J by 8 bases, leaving 7 bases between them. The length of the CDR3 is 11 residues.

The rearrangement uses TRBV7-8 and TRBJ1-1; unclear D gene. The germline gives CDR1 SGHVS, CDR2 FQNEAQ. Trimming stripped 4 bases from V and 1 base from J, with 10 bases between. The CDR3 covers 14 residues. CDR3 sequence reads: CASSSRTGNTEAFF. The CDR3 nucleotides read TGTGCCAGCAGCTCCCGGACGGGGAACACTGAAGCTTTCTTT.

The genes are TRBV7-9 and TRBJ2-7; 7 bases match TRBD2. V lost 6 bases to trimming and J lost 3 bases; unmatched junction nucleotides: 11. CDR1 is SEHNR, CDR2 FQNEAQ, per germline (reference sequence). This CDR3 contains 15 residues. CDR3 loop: CASRILREGYYEQYF. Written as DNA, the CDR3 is TGTGCCAGCAGGATTTTAAGGGAGGGTTACTACGAGCAGTACTTC.

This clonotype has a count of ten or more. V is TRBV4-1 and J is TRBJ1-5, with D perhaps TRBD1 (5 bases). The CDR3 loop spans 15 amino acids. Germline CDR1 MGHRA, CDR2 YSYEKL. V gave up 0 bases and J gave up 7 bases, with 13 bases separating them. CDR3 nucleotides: TGCGCCAGCAGCCAAGACTCGGGGGGTGGCCAGCCCCAGCATTTT. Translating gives CASSQDSGGGQPQHF.

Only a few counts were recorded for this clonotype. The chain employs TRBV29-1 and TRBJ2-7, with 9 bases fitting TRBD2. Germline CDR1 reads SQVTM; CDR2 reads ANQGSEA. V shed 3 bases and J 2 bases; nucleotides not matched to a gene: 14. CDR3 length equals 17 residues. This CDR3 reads CSVDTVKGLAGTYEQYF. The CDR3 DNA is TGCAGCGTTGATACCGTAAAGGGTCTAGCGGGGACCTACGAGCAGTACTTC.

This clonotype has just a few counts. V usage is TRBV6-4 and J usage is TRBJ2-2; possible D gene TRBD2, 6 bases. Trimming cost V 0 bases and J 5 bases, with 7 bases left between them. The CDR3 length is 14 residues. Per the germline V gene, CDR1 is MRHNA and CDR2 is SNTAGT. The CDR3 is CASSDSSGTGELFF. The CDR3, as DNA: TGTGCCAGCAGTGACTCAAGCGGGACCGGGGAGCTGTTTTTT.

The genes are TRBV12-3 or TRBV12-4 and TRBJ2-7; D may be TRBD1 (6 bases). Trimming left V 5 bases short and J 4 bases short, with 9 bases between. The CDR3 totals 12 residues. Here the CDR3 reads CASSKDRYEQYF. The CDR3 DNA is TGTGCCAGCAGTAAGGACAGATACGAGCAGTACTTC.

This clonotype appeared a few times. DNA of the CDR3: TGCAGTGCCCGAGGACCTAACTACAATGAGCAGTTCTTC. Protein sequence: CSARGPNYNEQFF. This chain joins TRBV20-1 and TRBJ2-1; D not certain. CDR1 DFQATT and CDR2 SNEGSKA come from the germline V gene (reference sequence). Trimming took off 6 bases at V and 3 bases at J, with 12 bases between the two ends. The CDR3 loop spans 13 amino acids.

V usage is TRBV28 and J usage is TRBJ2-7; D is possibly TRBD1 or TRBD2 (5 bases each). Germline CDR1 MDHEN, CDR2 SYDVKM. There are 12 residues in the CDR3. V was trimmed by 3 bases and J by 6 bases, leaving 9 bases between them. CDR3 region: CASSFGTAEQYF. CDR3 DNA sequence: TGTGCCAGCAGTTTCGGGACCGCCGAGCAGTACTTC.

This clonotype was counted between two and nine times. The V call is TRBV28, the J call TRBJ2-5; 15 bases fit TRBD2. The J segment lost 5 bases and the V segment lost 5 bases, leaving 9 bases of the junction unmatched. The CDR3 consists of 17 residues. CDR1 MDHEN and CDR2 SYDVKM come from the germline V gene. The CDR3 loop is CASSPTLGLAGGETQYF. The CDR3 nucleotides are TGTGCCAGCAGTCCTACCCTCGGACTAGCGGGAGGGGAGACCCAGTACTTC. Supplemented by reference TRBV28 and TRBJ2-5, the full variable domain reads DVKVTQSSRYLVKRTGEKVFLECVQDMDHENMFWYRQDPGLGLRLIYFSYDVKMKEKGDIPEGYSVSREKKERFSLILESASTNQTSMYLCASSPTLGLAGGETQYFGPGTRLLVL.

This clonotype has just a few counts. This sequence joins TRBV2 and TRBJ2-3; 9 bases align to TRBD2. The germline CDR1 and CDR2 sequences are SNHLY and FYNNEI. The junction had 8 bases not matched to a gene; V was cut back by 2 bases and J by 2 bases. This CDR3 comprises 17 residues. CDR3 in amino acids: CASSEFISGSNTDTQYF. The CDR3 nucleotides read TGTGCCAGCAGTGAATTTATTAGCGGGAGTAACACAGATACGCAGTATTTT.

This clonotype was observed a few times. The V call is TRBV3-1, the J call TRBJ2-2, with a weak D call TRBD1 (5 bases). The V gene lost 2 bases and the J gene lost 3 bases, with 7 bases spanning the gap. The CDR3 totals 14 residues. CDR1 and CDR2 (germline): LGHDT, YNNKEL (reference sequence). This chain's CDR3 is CASSQQGYTGELFF. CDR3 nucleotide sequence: TGTGCCAGCAGCCAACAGGGATACACCGGGGAGCTGTTTTTT.

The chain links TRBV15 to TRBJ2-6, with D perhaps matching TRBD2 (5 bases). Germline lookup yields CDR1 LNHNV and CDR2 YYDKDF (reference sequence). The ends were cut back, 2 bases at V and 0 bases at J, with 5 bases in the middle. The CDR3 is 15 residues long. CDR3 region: CATSRRDSGANVLTF. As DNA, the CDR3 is TGTGCCACCAGCAGACGGGACTCTGGGGCCAACGTCCTGACTTTC.

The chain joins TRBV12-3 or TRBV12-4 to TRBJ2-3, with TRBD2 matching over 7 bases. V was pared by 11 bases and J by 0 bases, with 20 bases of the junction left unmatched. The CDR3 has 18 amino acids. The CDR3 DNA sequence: TGTGCCCTCAGTTCAGGGAGGGGCAACAGAACAAGCACAGATACGCAGTATTTT. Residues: CALSSGRGNRTSTDTQYF.

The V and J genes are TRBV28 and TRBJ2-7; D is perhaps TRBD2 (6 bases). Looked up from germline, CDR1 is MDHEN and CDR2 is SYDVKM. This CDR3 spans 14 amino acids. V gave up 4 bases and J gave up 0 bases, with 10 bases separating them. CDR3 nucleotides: TGTGCCAGCAGTTACCACGGGAGCTCCTACGAGCAGTACTTC. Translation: CASSYHGSSYEQYF.

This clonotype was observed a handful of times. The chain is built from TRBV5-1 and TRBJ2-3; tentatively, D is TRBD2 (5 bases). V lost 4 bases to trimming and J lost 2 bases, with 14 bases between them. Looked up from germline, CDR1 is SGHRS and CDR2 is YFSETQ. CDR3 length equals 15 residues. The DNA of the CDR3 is TGCGCCAGCAGCAGGCTGGAGGCGGTCACAGATACGCAGTATTTT. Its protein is CASSRLEAVTDTQYF.

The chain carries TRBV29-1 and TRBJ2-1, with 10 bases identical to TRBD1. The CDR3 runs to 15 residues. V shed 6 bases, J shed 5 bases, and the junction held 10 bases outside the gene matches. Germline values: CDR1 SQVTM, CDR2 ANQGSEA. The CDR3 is CSVTKIGTGDNEQFF. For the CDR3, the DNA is TGCAGCGTGACTAAAATAGGGACAGGGGACAATGAGCAGTTCTTC.

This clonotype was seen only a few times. The CDR3: CASSQEGMNYGYTF. The DNA of the CDR3 is TGTGCCAGCAGCCAAGAGGGGATGAACTATGGCTACACCTTC. The J gene is TRBJ1-2, the V gene TRBV3-1, with D uncertain. Trimming stripped 0 bases from V and 2 bases from J, with 7 bases between. The CDR3 contains 14 residues. Germline V lookup: CDR1 LGHDT, CDR2 YNNKEL (reference sequence). The full variable domain, rest sourced from reference TRBV3-1 and TRBJ1-2, is DTAVSQTPKYLVTQMGNDKSIKCEQNLGHDTMYWYKQDSKKFLKIMFSYNNKELIINETVPNRFSPKSPDKAHLNLHINSLELGDSAVYFCASSQEGMNYGYTFGSGTRLTVV.

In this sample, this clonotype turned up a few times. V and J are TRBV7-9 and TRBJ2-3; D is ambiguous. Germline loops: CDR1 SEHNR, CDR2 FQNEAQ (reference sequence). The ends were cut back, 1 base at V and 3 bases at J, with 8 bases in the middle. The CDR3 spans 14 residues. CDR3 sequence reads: CASSLGAVTDTQYF. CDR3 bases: TGTGCCAGCAGCTTAGGCGCTGTGACAGATACGCAGTATTTT.

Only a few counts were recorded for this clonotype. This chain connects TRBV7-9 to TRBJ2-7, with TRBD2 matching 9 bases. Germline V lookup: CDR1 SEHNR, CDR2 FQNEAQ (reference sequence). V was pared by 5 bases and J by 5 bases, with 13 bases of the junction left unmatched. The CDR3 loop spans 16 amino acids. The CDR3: CASSMTGTSTRDEQYF. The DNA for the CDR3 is TGTGCCAGCAGCATGACAGGGACTAGCACCCGGGACGAGCAGTACTTC.

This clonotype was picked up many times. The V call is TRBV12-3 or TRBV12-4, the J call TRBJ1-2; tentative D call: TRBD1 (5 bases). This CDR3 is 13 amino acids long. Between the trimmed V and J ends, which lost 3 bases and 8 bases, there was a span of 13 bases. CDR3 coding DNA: TGTGCCAGCAGTTTCCGCAGGGCTGAAGGCTACACCTTC. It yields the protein CASSFRRAEGYTF.

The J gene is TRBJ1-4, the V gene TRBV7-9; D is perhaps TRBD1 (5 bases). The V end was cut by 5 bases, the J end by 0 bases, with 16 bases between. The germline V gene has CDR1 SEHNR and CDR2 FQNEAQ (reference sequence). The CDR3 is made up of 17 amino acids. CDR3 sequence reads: CASSNRRAGATNEKLFF. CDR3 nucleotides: TGTGCCAGCAGCAACAGAAGGGCGGGGGCAACTAATGAAAAACTGTTTTTT.

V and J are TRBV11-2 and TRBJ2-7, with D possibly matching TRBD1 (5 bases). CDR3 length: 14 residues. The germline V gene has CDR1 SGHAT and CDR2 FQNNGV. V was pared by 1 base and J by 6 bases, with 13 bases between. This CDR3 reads CASSLGARAFEQYV. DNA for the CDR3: TGTGCCAGCAGCTTAGGAGCCAGGGCTTTCGAGCAGTACGTC.

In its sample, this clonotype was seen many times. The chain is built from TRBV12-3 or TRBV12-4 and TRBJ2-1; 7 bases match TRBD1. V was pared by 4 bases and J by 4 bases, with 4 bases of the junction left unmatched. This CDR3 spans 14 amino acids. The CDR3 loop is CASSYRGGYNEQFF. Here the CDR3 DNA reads TGTGCCAGCAGTTACAGGGGCGGTTACAATGAGCAGTTCTTC.

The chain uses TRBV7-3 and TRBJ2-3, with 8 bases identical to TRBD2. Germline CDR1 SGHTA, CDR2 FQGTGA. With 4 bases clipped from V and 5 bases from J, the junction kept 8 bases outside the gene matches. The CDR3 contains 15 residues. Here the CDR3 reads CASSSGRAVGDTQYF. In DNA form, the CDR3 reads TGTGCCAGCAGCTCCGGGAGGGCCGTGGGAGATACGCAGTATTTT.

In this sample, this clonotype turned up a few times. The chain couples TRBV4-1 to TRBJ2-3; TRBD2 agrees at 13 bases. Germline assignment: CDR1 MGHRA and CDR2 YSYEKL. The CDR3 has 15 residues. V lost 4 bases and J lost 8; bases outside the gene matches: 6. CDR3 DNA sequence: TGCGCCAGCAGCCCCTCCGGGACTAGCGGGACTACGCAGTATTTT. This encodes CASSPSGTSGTTQYF.

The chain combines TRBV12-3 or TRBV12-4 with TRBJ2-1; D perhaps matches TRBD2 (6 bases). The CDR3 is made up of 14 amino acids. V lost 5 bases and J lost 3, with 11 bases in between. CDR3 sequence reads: CASSLRAGYNEQFF. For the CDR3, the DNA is TGTGCCAGCAGTCTTAGAGCGGGCTACAATGAGCAGTTCTTC.